Shown below are 15 T cell receptor beta chains from a single sample sequenced in a study of cytomegalovirus exposure and HLA in healthy donors. Both 60 Vbeta primers and 13 Jbeta primers went into the PCR. Method: immunoSEQ multiplex PCR; TCRdb's copy keeps in-frame clones and lacks some. The data show about 140,000 clones, roughly four fifths seen once. The specimen was PBMCs. These receptors were collected from a man between 18 and 29 years old in good health and CMV-seropositive.

The V call is TRBV10-1, the J call TRBJ2-3, with D possibly matching TRBD1 (7 bases). The germline CDR1 and CDR2 sequences are WNHNN and SYGVQD (reference sequence). The ends were cut back, 3 bases at V and 4 bases at J, with 14 bases in the middle. This CDR3 spans 15 amino acids. CDR3 loop: CASSDLQGRPDTQYF. The CDR3 bases are TGCGCCAGCAGTGACCTACAGGGGAGGCCAGATACGCAGTATTTT.

In this sample, this clone turned up once. The chain recombines TRBV19 with TRBJ2-7; D perhaps matches TRBD1 (6 bases). The CDR3 has 13 residues. V lost 3 bases to trimming and J lost 2 bases, with 8 bases between them. CDR1 and CDR2 (germline): LNHDA, SQIVND (reference sequence). This CDR3 is CASSMDSTYEQYF. The CDR3 nucleotides are TGTGCCAGTAGTATGGACAGTACCTACGAGCAGTACTTC.

V is TRBV29-1 and J is TRBJ2-1; D possibly corresponds to TRBD2 (6 bases). There are 15 residues in the CDR3. Trimming pared 1 base from V and 6 bases from J, leaving 16 bases between. Germline-derived CDR1 and CDR2 are SQVTM and ANQGSEA. Here the CDR3 reads CSVEGMRDSGNEQFF. The CDR3 region has the DNA TGCAGCGTTGAAGGGATGCGGGATTCGGGCAATGAGCAGTTCTTC.

This sequence joins TRBV18 and TRBJ2-7; D possibly corresponds to TRBD2 (6 bases). Trimming removed 3 bases at V and 4 bases at J, with 10 bases between. The CDR3 length is 13 residues. Germline CDR1 KGHSH, CDR2 LQKENI. The CDR3 is CASSPSRGYEQYF. CDR3 DNA sequence: TGTGCCAGCTCACCCAGTCGGGGGTACGAGCAGTACTTC.

The rearrangement uses TRBV9 and TRBJ2-7; 7 nucleotides match TRBD2. The CDR3 covers 15 residues. CDR1 and CDR2 (germline): SGDLS, YYNGEE. The ends lost 3 bases at V and 3 bases at J; junction bases unmatched: 9. In nucleotides, the CDR3 is TGTGCCAGCAGCGGTGGGGGGGGTTCCCTCTACGAGCAGTACTTC. Translation gives CASSGGGGSLYEQYF.

The V and J genes are TRBV4-1 and TRBJ2-3; D is unresolved. Germline assignment: CDR1 MGHRA and CDR2 YSYEKL. The CDR3 extends over 16 amino acids. V gave up 1 base and J gave up 2 bases, with 13 bases separating them. The DNA for the CDR3 is TGCGCCAGCAGCCAAGTTTCTATCTTTTCCACAGATACGCAGTATTTT. It yields the protein CASSQVSIFSTDTQYF.

The chain has TRBV5-1 and TRBJ1-4, with 7 bases fitting TRBD1. Looked up from germline, CDR1 is SGHRS and CDR2 is YFSETQ. V trimming: 4 bases; J trimming: 4 bases; junction bases outside the gene matches: 7. The CDR3 has 15 residues. The CDR3 sequence: CASSDTGQSNEKLFF. The DNA for the CDR3 is TGCGCCAGCAGCGATACGGGACAGAGTAATGAAAAACTGTTTTTT.

CDR3 in DNA: TGCGCCAGCAGAGGACTAGCGGGAGGACCCCTTGACGAGCAGTACTTC. This sequence encodes CASRGLAGGPLDEQYF. V and J are TRBV5-1 and TRBJ2-7; 14 bases match TRBD2. CDR3 length equals 16 residues. Trimming cost V 5 bases and J 5 bases; bases outside gene matches: 9. Per germline, CDR1 SGHRS and CDR2 YFSETQ. Using reference TRBV5-1 and TRBJ2-7 for the parts outside the CDR3, the full variable domain is KAGVTQTPRYLIKTRGQQVTLSCSPISGHRSVSWYQQTPGQGLQFLFEYFSETQRNKGNFPGRFSGRQFSNSRSEMNVSTLELGDSALYLCASRGLAGGPLDEQYFGPGTRLTVT.

The chain is built from TRBV29-1 and TRBJ1-1, with 10 bases that match TRBD1. Germline CDR1 and CDR2: SQVTM and ANQGSEA. The V gene end was trimmed by 3 bases and the J gene end by 0 bases; junction bases not matched to a gene: 4. The CDR3 runs to 15 residues. DNA of the CDR3: TGCAGCGTTGAGGGGACAGGGGTTTTGAACACTGAAGCTTTCTTT. This sequence encodes CSVEGTGVLNTEAFF. Full variable domain (rest looked up from reference TRBV29-1 and TRBJ1-1): SAVISQKPSRDICQRGTSLTIQCQVDSQVTMMFWYRQQPGQSLTLIATANQGSEATYESGFVIDKFPISRPNLTFSTLTVSNMSPEDSSIYLCSVEGTGVLNTEAFFGQGTRLTVV.

The CDR3 sequence: CASSYYRDRGGYTF. CDR3 DNA sequence: TGCGCCAGCAGCTACTACCGGGACAGGGGTGGCTACACCTTC. This sequence joins TRBV5-1 and TRBJ1-2; 10 bases agree with TRBD1. The CDR3 contains 14 residues. J lost 7 bases, V lost 3 bases, and 6 bases had no gene match. Germline V CDR1 and CDR2: SGHRS, YFSETQ.

This chain links TRBV18 with TRBJ1-5; D call uncertain. The CDR3 spans 15 residues. The V end lost 0 bases, the J end lost 3 bases, and 9 bases lay between the germline ends. CDR1 and CDR2 (germline): KGHSH, LQKENI. The CDR3 bases are TGTGCCAGCTCACCACCGTCCAGAACCAATCAGCCCCAGCATTTT. This translates into CASSPPSRTNQPQHF. The whole variable domain, remainder taken from reference TRBV18 and TRBJ1-5, is NAGVMQNPRHLVRRRGQEARLRCSPMKGHSHVYWYRQLPEEGLKFMVYLQKENIIDESGMPKERFSAEFPKEGPSILRIQQVVRGDSAAYFCASSPPSRTNQPQHFGDGTRLSIL.

The V and J genes are TRBV19 and TRBJ1-5; 7 bases align to TRBD1. This CDR3 is built from 16 residues. The germline CDR1 and CDR2 sequences are LNHDA and SQIVND (reference sequence). The trim removed 3 bases at V and 4 bases at J, leaving 9 bases unmatched. The CDR3 DNA is TGTGCCAGTAGTATTCCTGGGACAGTTGGAAATCAGCCCCAGCATTTT. It is translated as CASSIPGTVGNQPQHF.

The chain links TRBV4-1 to TRBJ1-1, with TRBD1 identical over 8 bases. Germline lookup yields CDR1 MGHRA and CDR2 YSYEKL. The trim removed 4 bases at V and 2 bases at J, leaving 3 bases unmatched. The CDR3 sequence is 14 residues long. The CDR3 DNA is TGCGCCAGCAGCCCCGGACAGGGAAACACTGAAGCTTTCTTT. It yields the protein CASSPGQGNTEAFF.

This clone was found once. The rearrangement uses TRBV7-2 and TRBJ2-7; no firm D call. There are 11 residues in the CDR3. CDR1 and CDR2 from the germline V gene are SGHTA and FQGNSA. Trimming cost V 4 bases and J 3 bases, with 4 bases left between them. DNA of the CDR3: TGTGCCAGCAGCTCGTACTACGAGCAGTACTTC. Residues: CASSSYYEQYF.

This rearrangement joins TRBV11-2 to TRBJ1-5; 7 positions agree with TRBD1. This CDR3 has 14 amino acids. Germline CDR1 is SGHAT and CDR2 is FQNNGV. The V segment lost 5 bases and the J segment 3 bases; nucleotides outside the gene matches: 4. Here the CDR3 reads CASSPTGVNQPQHF. CDR3 in DNA: TGTGCCAGCAGCCCAACAGGGGTCAATCAGCCCCAGCATTTT.